This note documents a single T cell receptor (beta chain) sequence. This receptor's antigen is unknown. No base-level quality is on record; no much larger clone is a single base apart. These data originate in a study of T cell responses to AZD1222 COVID-19 vaccine (dated by TCRdb to the early 2020s). About the investigation overall: A total of 233 trial participants underwent TCR sequencing, of whom around 200 received two doses of AZD1222 and about 25 received two doses of the MenACWY control vaccine. Trial participants were enrolled by age into subgroups of 18-55, 56-69 and 70-plus years, and 148, 28 and 57 TCR-sequenced participants, respectively, were included in these subgroups. The investigation overall reported the following: After two AZD1222 doses, spike-specific TCR breadth and depth were significantly higher than at day 0 and than in MenACWY recipients. Reportedly, almost half of the unique spike-specific TCRs recognized epitopes lying outside the regions that are mutated in the B.1.351 and B.1.1.7 variants. Participants were mostly white British, with more females than males. The authors suggested clonal diversity may have been underestimated. Conclusions about previously exposed vaccinees were limited because only six AZD1222 recipients were SARS-CoV-2 seropositive at baseline. CD4 TCRs associated with the vaccine covered the entire spike protein, and the dominant responses were in regions 160-218 and 743-854. Because no samples from the day 14 peak response were available, repertoires could be characterized only after the peak T cell response. In the small 56-69-year group, the increase in depth fell short of significance, most likely because of low power.

Germline trimming: 0 bases from V, 3 bases from J; junction bases outside gene matches: 10. Reading the germline V gene gives CDR1 SGDLS and CDR2 YYNGEE. The CDR3 covers 19 residues, taking in both the cysteine and the phenylalanine. Only the CDR3 part of the read is kept: 57 bases, read in frame from the first base. What this sample's time point label stands for: about 28 days (+/-7) after the second vaccine dose. AZD1222 recipients whose second dose came at about 4 weeks and those whose second dose came at about 12 weeks were combined into one group, since spike-specific TCR depth and breadth did not differ between the two schedules. Vaccinee samples were obtained from the UK trials COV001 and COV002, which included a single-blind randomized controlled phase 2/3 trial of AZD1222 (ChAdOx1 nCoV-19) in healthy adults. Trial participant PBMC samples were collected at day 0 and day 28 after the second dose for TCRbeta chain sequencing.

The CDR3 regions of human TCRbeta chains were analyzed by immunosequencing. The authors' pipeline ran thus. Repertoire TCRs were matched against a reference library of SARS-CoV-2-specific TCRs generated with the MIRA antigen-specificity platform. Breadth was defined as the fraction of unique TCRs that were SARS-CoV-2-associated. Depth was defined as the fraction of total T cells that were SARS-CoV-2-associated. Each spike-specific TCR was assigned to its reactive spike region and to a CD4 or CD8 class using the MIRA data. Log10-transformed breadth and depth values were compared by one-way ANOVA with Sidak's multiple comparisons tests. TCRdb mirrors the immuneACCESS table, restricted to in-frame sequences. Some clones are absent from its copies; in checked studies, under half trace to an unresolved V gene, and the reason for the others is unknown. The V and J calls and the clone size are those of that table, but D and trimming were determined from the DNA. This sample gives fewer than 90,000 clones in total; about 89% of them show up just once. Of the sample, 11% falls within the top ten clones.

The sample in question was peripheral blood, obtained 28 days after the second AZD1222 dose. The TCR sequence derives from an adult who received the AZD1222 COVID-19 vaccine. In this chain, TRBV9 is recombined with TRBJ2-2, with TRBD1 matching 11 junction bases. CDR3 reads: CASSVALRTGGVDTGELFF. The sequenced DNA: TGTGCCAGCAGCGTAGCTCTTCGGACAGGGGGCGTCGACACCGGGGAGCTGTTTTTT.